This T cell receptor beta chain derives from a study of T cell changes during pregnancy in multiple sclerosis. Sequenced by immunoSEQ multiplex PCR; TCRdb stores in-frame clones only, minus some. Among roughly 48,000 clones listed, over 90% were seen once. The CDR3 sequence is 14 residues long. CDR1 is ENHRY, CDR2 SYGVKD, per germline. Deletions cut 4 bases from V and 0 bases from J, with 7 bases between. This clone was observed a single time. The V and J genes are TRBV10-3 and TRBJ2-1; D is unclear. The origin of this receptor is a female donor with multiple sclerosis, enrolled in a pregnancy study. This specimen consisted of CD8+ T cells from peripheral blood mononuclear cells, obtained in the first trimester of pregnancy. This chain's CDR3 is CAISAESSYNEQFF. The CDR3 DNA sequence: TGTGCCATCAGTGCGGAGAGCTCCTACAATGAGCAGTTCTTC.